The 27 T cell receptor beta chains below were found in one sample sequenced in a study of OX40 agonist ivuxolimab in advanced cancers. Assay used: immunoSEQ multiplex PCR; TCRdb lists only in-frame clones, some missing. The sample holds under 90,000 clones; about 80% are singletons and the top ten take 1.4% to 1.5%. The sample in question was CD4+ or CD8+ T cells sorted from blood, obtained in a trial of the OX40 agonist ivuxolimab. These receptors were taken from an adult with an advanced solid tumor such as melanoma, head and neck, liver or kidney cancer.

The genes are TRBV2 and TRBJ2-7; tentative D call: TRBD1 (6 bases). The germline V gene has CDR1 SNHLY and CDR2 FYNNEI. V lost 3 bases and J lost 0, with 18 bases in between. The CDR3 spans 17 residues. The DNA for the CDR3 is TGTGCCAGCAGTGATTACGTACAGGGCCGGCGCTCCTACGAGCAGTACTTC. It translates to CASSDYVQGRRSYEQYF. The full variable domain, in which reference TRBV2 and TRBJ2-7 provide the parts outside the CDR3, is EPEVTQTPSHQVTQMGQEVILRCVPISNHLYFYWYRQILGQKVEFLVSFYNNEISEKSEIFDDQFSVERPDGSNFTLKIRSTKLEDSAMYFCASSDYVQGRRSYEQYFGPGTRLTVT.

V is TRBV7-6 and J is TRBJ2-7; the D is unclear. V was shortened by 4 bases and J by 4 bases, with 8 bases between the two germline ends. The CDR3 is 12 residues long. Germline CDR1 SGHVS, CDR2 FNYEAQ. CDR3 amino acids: CASSSNGYEQYF. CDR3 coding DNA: TGTGCCAGCAGCTCAAACGGGTACGAGCAGTACTTC.

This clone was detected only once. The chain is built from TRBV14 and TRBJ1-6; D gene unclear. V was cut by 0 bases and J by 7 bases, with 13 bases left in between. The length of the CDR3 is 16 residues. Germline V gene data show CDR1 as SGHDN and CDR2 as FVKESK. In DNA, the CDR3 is TGTGCCAGCAGCCAAGATTTTGGGTTCGACAATTCACCCCTCCACTTT. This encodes CASSQDFGFDNSPLHF.

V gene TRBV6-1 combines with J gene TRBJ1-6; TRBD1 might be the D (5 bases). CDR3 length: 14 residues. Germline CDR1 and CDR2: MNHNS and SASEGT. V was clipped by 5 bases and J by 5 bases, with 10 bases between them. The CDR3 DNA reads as TGTGCCAGCAGTCGGGGCACCGATAATTCACCCCTCCACTTT. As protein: CASSRGTDNSPLHF.

Written as DNA, the CDR3 is TGTGCCAGCTCACCCATAGAGGGTCATAACACTGAAGCTTTCTTT. Translated: CASSPIEGHNTEAFF. The chain links TRBV18 to TRBJ1-1, with D unclear. The CDR3 is made up of 15 amino acids. Trimming removed 3 bases from V and 2 bases from J, with 13 bases in between. Germline loops: CDR1 KGHSH, CDR2 LQKENI.

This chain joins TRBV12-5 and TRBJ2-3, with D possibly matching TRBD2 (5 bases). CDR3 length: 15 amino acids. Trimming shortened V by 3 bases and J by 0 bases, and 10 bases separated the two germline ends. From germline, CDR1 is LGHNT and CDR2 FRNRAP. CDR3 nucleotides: TGTGCTAGTGGTTTATCGTGGACTAGCACAGATACGCAGTATTTT. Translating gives CASGLSWTSTDTQYF. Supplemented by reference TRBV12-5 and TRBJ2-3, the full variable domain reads DARVTQTPRHKVTEMGQEVTMRCQPILGHNTVFWYRQTMMQGLELLAYFRNRAPLDDSGMPKDRFSAEMPDATLATLKIQPSEPRDSAVYFCASGLSWTSTDTQYFGPGTRLTVL.

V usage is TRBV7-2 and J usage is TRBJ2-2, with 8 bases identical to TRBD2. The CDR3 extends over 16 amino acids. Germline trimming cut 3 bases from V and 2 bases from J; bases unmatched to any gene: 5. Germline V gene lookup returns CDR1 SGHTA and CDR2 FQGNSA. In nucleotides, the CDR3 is TGTGCCAGCAGCTTCTTTGCGGGGGGAAACACCGGGGAGCTGTTTTTT. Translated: CASSFFAGGNTGELFF.

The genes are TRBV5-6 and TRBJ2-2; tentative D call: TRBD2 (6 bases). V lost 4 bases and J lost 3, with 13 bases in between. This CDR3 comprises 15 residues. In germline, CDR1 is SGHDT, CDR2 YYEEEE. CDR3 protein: CASSPLPGDTGELFF. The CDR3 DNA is TGTGCCAGCAGCCCTCTTCCGGGGGACACCGGGGAGCTGTTTTTT.

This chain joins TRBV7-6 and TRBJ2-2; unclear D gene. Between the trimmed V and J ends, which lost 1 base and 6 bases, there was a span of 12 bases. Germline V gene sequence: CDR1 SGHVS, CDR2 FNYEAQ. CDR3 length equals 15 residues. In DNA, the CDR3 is TGTGCCAGCAGCTTAGTCCAGGCTAAAGCCGGGGAGCTGTTTTTT. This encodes CASSLVQAKAGELFF.

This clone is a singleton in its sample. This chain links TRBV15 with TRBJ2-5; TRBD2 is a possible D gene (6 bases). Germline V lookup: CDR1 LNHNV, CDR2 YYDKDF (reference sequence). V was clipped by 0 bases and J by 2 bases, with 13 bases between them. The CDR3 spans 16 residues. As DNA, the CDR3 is TGTGCCACCAGCAGAGATCAGTCGGCGGGGCAAGAGACCCAGTACTTC. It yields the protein CATSRDQSAGQETQYF.

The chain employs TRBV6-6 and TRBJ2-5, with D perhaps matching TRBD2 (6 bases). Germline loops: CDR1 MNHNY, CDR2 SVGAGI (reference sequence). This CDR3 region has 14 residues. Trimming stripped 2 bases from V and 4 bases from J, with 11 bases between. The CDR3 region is CASSYSRESETQYF. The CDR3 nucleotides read TGTGCCAGCAGTTACAGCCGGGAGTCAGAGACCCAGTACTTC.

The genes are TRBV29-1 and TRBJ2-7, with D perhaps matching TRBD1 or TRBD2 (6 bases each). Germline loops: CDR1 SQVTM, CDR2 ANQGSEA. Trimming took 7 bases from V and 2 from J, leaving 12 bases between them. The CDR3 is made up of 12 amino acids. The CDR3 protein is CSARGQTYEQYF. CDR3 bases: TGCAGCGCTCGGGGGCAGACCTACGAGCAGTACTTC.

The CDR3 nucleotides are TGTGCCAGCACCATTAACAGGGGGAACACTGAAGCTTTCTTT. Translated, it gives CASTINRGNTEAFF. The V call is TRBV28, the J call TRBJ1-1; TRBD1 matches at 7 bases. The CDR3 covers 14 residues. Trimming at V came to 7 bases and at J to 1 base, leaving 6 bases not matched to a gene. The germline CDR1 and CDR2 sequences are MDHEN and SYDVKM.

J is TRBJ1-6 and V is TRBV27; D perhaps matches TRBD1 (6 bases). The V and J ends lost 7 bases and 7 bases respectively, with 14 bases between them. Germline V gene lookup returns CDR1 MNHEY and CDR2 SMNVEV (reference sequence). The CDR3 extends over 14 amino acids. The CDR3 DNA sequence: TGTGCCAGCACGATCGGACAGACAAATTCACCCCTCCACTTT. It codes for CASTIGQTNSPLHF.

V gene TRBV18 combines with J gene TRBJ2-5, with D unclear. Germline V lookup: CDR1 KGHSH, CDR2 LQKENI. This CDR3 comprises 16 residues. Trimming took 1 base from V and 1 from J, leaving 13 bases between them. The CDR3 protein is CASSPRLVWGQETQYF. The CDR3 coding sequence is TGTGCCAGCTCACCACGTCTCGTTTGGGGCCAAGAGACCCAGTACTTC.

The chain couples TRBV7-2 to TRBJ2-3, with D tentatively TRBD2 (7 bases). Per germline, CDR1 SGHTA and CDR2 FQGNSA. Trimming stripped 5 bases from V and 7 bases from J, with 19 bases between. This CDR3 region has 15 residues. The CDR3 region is CASSPGGGGLNTQYF. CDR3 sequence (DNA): TGTGCCAGCAGCCCGGGGGGAGGGGGGTTAAATACGCAGTATTTT.

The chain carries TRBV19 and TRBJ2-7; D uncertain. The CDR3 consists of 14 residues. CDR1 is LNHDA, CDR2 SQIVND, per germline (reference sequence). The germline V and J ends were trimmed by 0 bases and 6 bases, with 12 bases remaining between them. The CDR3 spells CASSIDPRTFEQYF. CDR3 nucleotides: TGTGCCAGTAGTATAGACCCGAGGACCTTCGAGCAGTACTTC. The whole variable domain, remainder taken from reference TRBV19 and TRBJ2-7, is DGGITQSPKYLFRKEGQNVTLSCEQNLNHDAMYWYRQDPGQGLRLIYYSQIVNDFQKGDIAEGYSVSREKKESFPLTVTSAQKNPTAFYLCASSIDPRTFEQYFGPGTRLTVT.

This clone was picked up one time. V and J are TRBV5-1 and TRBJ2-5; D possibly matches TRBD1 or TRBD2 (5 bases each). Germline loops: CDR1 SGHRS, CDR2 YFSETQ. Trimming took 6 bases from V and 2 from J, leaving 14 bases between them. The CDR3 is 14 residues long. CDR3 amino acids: CASTVGTLQETQYF. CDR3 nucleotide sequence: TGCGCCAGCACGGTCGGGACCTTACAAGAGACCCAGTACTTC.

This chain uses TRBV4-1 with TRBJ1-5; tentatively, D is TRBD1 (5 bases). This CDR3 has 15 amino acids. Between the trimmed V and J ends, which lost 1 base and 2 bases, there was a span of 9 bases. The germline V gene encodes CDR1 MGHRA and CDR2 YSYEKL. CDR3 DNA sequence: TGCGCCAGCAGCCAAGTTGACAGACGCAATCAGCCCCAGCATTTT. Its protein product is CASSQVDRRNQPQHF.

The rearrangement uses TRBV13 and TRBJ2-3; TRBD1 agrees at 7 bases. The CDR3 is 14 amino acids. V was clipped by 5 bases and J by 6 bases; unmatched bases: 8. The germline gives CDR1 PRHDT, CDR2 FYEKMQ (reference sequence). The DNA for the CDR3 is TGTGCCAGCAGCGCCCGGACAGGATTTGATACGCAGTATTTT. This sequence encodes CASSARTGFDTQYF.

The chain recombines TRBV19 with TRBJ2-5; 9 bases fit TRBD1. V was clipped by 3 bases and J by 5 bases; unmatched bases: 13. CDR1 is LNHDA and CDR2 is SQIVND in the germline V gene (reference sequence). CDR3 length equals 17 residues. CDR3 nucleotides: TGTGCCAGTAGTATCTGGGGACAGGGCGGTGATGGGGAGACCCAGTACTTC. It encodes CASSIWGQGGDGETQYF. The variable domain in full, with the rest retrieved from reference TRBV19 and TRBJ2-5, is DGGITQSPKYLFRKEGQNVTLSCEQNLNHDAMYWYRQDPGQGLRLIYYSQIVNDFQKGDIAEGYSVSREKKESFPLTVTSAQKNPTAFYLCASSIWGQGGDGETQYFGPGTRLLVL.

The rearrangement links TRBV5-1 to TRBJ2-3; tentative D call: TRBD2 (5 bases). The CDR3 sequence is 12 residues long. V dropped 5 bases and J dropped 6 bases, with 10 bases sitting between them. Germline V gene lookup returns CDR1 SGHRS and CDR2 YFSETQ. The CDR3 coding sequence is TGCGCCAGCAGACCTGGACTGGATACGCAGTATTTT. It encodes CASRPGLDTQYF.

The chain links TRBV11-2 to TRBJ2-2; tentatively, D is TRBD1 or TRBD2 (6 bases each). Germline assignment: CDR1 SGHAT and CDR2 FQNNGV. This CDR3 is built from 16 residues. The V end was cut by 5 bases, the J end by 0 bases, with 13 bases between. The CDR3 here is CASSPLRGANTGELFF. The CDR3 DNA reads TGTGCCAGCAGCCCCCTGAGGGGGGCGAACACCGGGGAGCTGTTTTTT.

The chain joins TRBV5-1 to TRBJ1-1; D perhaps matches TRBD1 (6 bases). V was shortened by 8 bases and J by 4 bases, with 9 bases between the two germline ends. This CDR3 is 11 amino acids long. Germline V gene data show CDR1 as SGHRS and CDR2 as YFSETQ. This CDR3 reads CASQTGTEAFF. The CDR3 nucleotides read TGCGCCAGTCAGACAGGCACTGAAGCTTTCTTT.

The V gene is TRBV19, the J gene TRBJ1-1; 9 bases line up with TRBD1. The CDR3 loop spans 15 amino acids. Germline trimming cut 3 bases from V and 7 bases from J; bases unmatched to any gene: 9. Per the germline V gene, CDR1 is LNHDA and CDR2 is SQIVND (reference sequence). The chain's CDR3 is CASSITGGGEDEAFF. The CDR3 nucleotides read TGTGCCAGTAGTATCACAGGGGGCGGGGAGGATGAAGCTTTCTTT.

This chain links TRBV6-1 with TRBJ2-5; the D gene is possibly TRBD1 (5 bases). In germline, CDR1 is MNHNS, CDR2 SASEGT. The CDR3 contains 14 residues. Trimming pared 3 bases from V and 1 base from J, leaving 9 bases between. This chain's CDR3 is CASSDRVGQETQYF. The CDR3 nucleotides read TGTGCCAGCAGTGACAGGGTGGGCCAAGAGACCCAGTACTTC.

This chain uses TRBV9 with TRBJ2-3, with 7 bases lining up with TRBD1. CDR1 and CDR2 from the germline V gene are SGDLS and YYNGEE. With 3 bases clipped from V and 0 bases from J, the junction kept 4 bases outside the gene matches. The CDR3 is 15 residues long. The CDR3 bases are TGTGCCAGCAGCGGAGACAGGGCTAGCACAGATACGCAGTATTTT. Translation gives CASSGDRASTDTQYF. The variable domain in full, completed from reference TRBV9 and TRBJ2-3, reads DSGVTQTPKHLITATGQRVTLRCSPRSGDLSVYWYQQSLDQGLQFLIQYYNGEERAKGNILERFSAQQFPDLHSELNLSSLELGDSALYFCASSGDRASTDTQYFGPGTRLTVL.